One and the same sample provided the 26 T cell receptor beta chains below, sequenced in a study of T-cell reconstitution after alpha-beta-depleted transplantation in children. The TCRbeta library incorporated unique molecular identifiers. TCRdb redid the calling of the PCR reads with MiXCR, one entry per CDR3 protein. The sample shows about 600,000 distinct CDR3 sequences, 13% of them seen only once. Sample: PBMCs, mostly from graft donor cells, taken 360 days after TCRalphabeta/CD19-depleted stem cell transplant. All receptors come from a male patient under 18 who had a stem cell transplant for acute myeloid leukemia, so the T cells may come from the graft donor.

This clonotype was counted many times. The chain couples TRBV6-2 or TRBV6-3 to TRBJ1-5, with TRBD1 identical over 7 bases. The V segment lost 5 bases and the J segment 9 bases; nucleotides outside the gene matches: 10. The CDR3 is 14 amino acids. Per germline, CDR1 MNHEY and CDR2 SVGEGT. CDR3 protein: CASSQSRGIGPQHF. The DNA for the CDR3 is TGTGCCAGCAGTCAATCCAGGGGGATAGGGCCCCAGCATTTT.

This rearrangement joins TRBV28 to TRBJ1-5; unclear D gene. CDR3 length equals 16 residues. CDR1 is MDHEN, CDR2 SYDVKM, per germline. V lost 6 bases and J lost 5, with 20 bases in between. CDR3 amino acids: CASSLPRPSGDQPQHF. The CDR3 DNA reads TGTGCCAGCAGCCTCCCCCGGCCCTCTGGGGATCAGCCCCAGCATTTT.

This clonotype has more than one count but fewer than ten. The gene calls are TRBV4-3 and TRBJ2-4; 7 nucleotides match TRBD1. The V segment lost 4 bases and the J segment 5 bases; nucleotides outside the gene matches: 2. CDR3 length equals 13 residues. Germline values: CDR1 LGHNA, CDR2 YSLEER. CDR3 sequence: CASSPTGQNIQYF. The CDR3 region has the DNA TGCGCCAGCAGCCCGACAGGGCAAAACATTCAGTACTTC.

This clonotype occurred many times. The rearrangement joins TRBV7-2 to TRBJ2-5; 8 bases are shared with TRBD2. Germline values: CDR1 SGHTA, CDR2 FQGNSA. CDR3 size: 15 residues. V shed 3 bases, J shed 0 bases, and the junction held 3 bases outside the gene matches. The CDR3, as DNA: TGTGCCAGCAGCTTGGCGGGAGGCAACCAAGAGACCCAGTACTTC. Translating gives CASSLAGGNQETQYF.

The rearrangement joins TRBV6-1 to TRBJ2-1, with 10 bases identical to TRBD1. Germline V lookup: CDR1 MNHNS, CDR2 SASEGT. J lost 4 bases, V lost 2 bases, and 5 bases had no gene match. The CDR3 covers 16 residues. CDR3 residues: CASSETGTGVYNEQFF. Here the CDR3 DNA reads TGTGCCAGCAGTGAAACTGGGACAGGGGTGTACAATGAGCAGTTCTTC.

This clonotype came up a few times. This chain uses TRBV6-5 with TRBJ1-2; maybe TRBD1 (5 bases). Trimming pared 3 bases from V and 9 bases from J, leaving 8 bases between. CDR1 and CDR2 from the germline V gene are MNHEY and SVGAGI. CDR3 length: 11 residues. The chain's CDR3 is CASSYGGSYTF. CDR3 DNA sequence: TGTGCCAGCAGTTATGGGGGTAGCTACACCTTC.

There are many counts of this clonotype. The genes are TRBV20-1 and TRBJ2-5; D ambiguous. Germline V CDR1 and CDR2: DFQATT, SNEGSKA (reference sequence). V lost 6 bases to trimming and J lost 4 bases, with 12 bases between them. This CDR3 region has 12 residues. Here the CDR3 reads CSARASGETQYF. The CDR3 region has the DNA TGCAGTGCCCGGGCCTCGGGAGAGACCCAGTACTTC.

This clonotype was observed many times. The chain uses TRBV6-5 and TRBJ2-7, with 10 bases lining up with TRBD2. The CDR3 spans 15 residues. After removal of 5 bases from V and 0 bases from J, the junction contained 4 bases not matched to a gene. Germline V gives CDR1 MNHEY, CDR2 SVGAGI. The CDR3 DNA follows: TGTGCCAGCAGTACGACTAGCGGGCTCTCCTACGAGCAGTACTTC. The encoded protein is CASSTTSGLSYEQYF.

This clonotype turned up a few times. The chain employs TRBV24-1 and TRBJ2-7; 8 nucleotides match TRBD1. There are 15 residues in the CDR3. CDR1 KGHDR and CDR2 SFDVKD come from the germline V gene. V shed 4 bases, J shed 2 bases, and the junction held 6 bases outside the gene matches. CDR3 residues: CATSESGTGTYEQYF. The CDR3 DNA reads TGTGCCACCAGTGAGTCCGGGACAGGTACCTACGAGCAGTACTTC.

The table lists this clonotype with many counts. The gene calls are TRBV12-3 or TRBV12-4 and TRBJ2-2, with D hard to call. V lost 3 bases and J 9 bases, leaving 17 bases between the germline ends. This CDR3 has 15 amino acids. DNA for the CDR3: TGTGCCAGCAGTTTTCCGGTTCTTCCAGTCCGGGAGCTGTTTTTT. Amino acids: CASSFPVLPVRELFF.

Only a few counts were recorded for this clonotype. V and J are TRBV12-3 or TRBV12-4 and TRBJ2-2; no clear D. The CDR3 runs to 11 residues. V was cut by 7 bases and J by 6 bases, with 6 bases left in between. CDR3: CASNKAGELFF. In DNA form, the CDR3 reads TGTGCCAGCAATAAAGCCGGGGAGCTGTTTTTT.

For the CDR3, the DNA is TGTGCCAGCAGCCAACACTCCCGGGCCGCCAATGAGCAGTTCTTC. Encoded protein: CASSQHSRAANEQFF. This sequence joins TRBV3-1 and TRBJ2-1, with unresolved D. CDR1 is LGHDT, CDR2 YNNKEL, per germline (reference sequence). With 2 bases removed from V and 6 bases from J, the gap between germline ends came to 14 bases. The CDR3 loop spans 15 amino acids.

This clonotype occurred a few times. This chain uses TRBV20-1 with TRBJ1-3; D ambiguous. The V gene's germline CDR1 is DFQATT and CDR2 SNEGSKA (reference sequence). This CDR3 is 15 amino acids long. Deletions cut 4 bases from V and 0 bases from J, with 13 bases between. CDR3 loop: CSAKLALSSGNTIYF. The CDR3 coding sequence is TGCAGTGCTAAATTGGCTCTCAGCTCTGGAAACACCATATATTTT.

The chain uses TRBV6-1 and TRBJ2-1, with 10 bases that match TRBD2. Germline V gives CDR1 MNHNS, CDR2 SASEGT. The CDR3 runs to 14 residues. V trimming: 7 bases; J trimming: 12 bases; junction bases outside the gene matches: 12. The CDR3 nucleotides read TGTGCCAGCAACCAGCGGCTAGCGGGAGTCGGGCAGTTCTTC. Translation gives CASNQRLAGVGQFF.

This clonotype occurred a few times. The chain has TRBV30 and TRBJ2-1, with 11 bases identical to TRBD2. The CDR3 is 17 residues long. Germline V gene lookup returns CDR1 GTSNPN and CDR2 SVGIG (reference sequence). The J segment lost 4 bases and the V segment lost 5 bases, leaving 13 bases of the junction unmatched. The CDR3 reads CAWCYGRGLADYNEQFF. DNA for the CDR3: TGTGCCTGGTGCTACGGTAGGGGACTAGCGGATTACAATGAGCAGTTCTTC.

Many counts were recorded for this clonotype. The V gene is TRBV27, the J gene TRBJ2-7; 7 bases are a match to TRBD2. This CDR3 has 15 residues. Germline-derived CDR1 and CDR2 are MNHEY and SMNVEV (reference sequence). Trimming cost V 3 bases and J 0 bases; bases outside gene matches: 5. The CDR3 DNA follows: TGTGCCAGCAGTTTGAAAACGGGAGGCTCCTACGAGCAGTACTTC. Its translation is CASSLKTGGSYEQYF.

The V gene is TRBV27, the J gene TRBJ2-5, with 8 bases identical to TRBD2. CDR1 MNHEY and CDR2 SMNVEV come from the germline V gene (reference sequence). After removal of 4 bases from V and 3 bases from J, the junction contained 4 bases not matched to a gene. This CDR3 has 14 amino acids. CDR3 sequence reads: CASSSMTSEETQYF. The CDR3, as DNA: TGTGCCAGCAGTTCCATGACTAGCGAAGAGACCCAGTACTTC.

J is TRBJ1-1 and V is TRBV4-1; weak D call: TRBD1 (6 bases). CDR3 size: 19 residues. The V gene's germline CDR1 is MGHRA and CDR2 YSYEKL. The V gene lost 0 bases and the J gene lost 5 bases, with 25 bases spanning the gap. DNA of the CDR3: TGCGCCAGCAGCCAAGATCCTAGGGGGTTCGGGCCCGTCGGGACTGAAGCTTTCTTT. It encodes CASSQDPRGFGPVGTEAFF.

This clonotype was picked up many times. The V call is TRBV6-2 or TRBV6-3, the J call TRBJ2-2, with 8 bases that match TRBD2. This CDR3 is 17 amino acids long. Germline V lookup: CDR1 MNHEY, CDR2 SVGEGT. J lost 3 bases, V lost 4 bases, and 10 bases had no gene match. The CDR3 sequence is CASSSVREAPYTGELFF. In DNA, the CDR3 is TGTGCCAGCAGTTCAGTGCGGGAGGCGCCCTACACCGGGGAGCTGTTTTTT.

The rearrangement uses TRBV29-1 and TRBJ2-6, with 8 bases lining up with TRBD2. The germline V gene has CDR1 SQVTM and CDR2 ANQGSEA. V lost 3 bases and J lost 4; bases outside the gene matches: 8. This CDR3 is 16 amino acids long. The CDR3: CSVESGGGLGANVLTF. The CDR3 bases are TGCAGCGTTGAGTCCGGGGGGGGCCTGGGGGCCAACGTCCTGACTTTC.

This clonotype was detected ten times or more. The rearrangement links TRBV28 to TRBJ2-7, with D perhaps TRBD2 (6 bases). The CDR3 has 17 residues. Germline assignment: CDR1 MDHEN and CDR2 SYDVKM. The V and J ends lost 6 bases and 2 bases respectively, with 23 bases between them. In nucleotides, the CDR3 is TGTGCCAGCAGCATACTCACCCGGGGGTCCGATCCCTACGAGCAGTACTTC. Protein product: CASSILTRGSDPYEQYF.

The V and J genes are TRBV12-3 or TRBV12-4 and TRBJ2-2; either TRBD1 or TRBD2 may fit D (5 bases each). Trimming removed 0 bases from V and 7 bases from J, with 12 bases in between. The CDR3 loop spans 15 amino acids. CDR3 residues: CASSLAGPGSGELFF. CDR3 nucleotide sequence: TGTGCCAGCAGTTTAGCGGGACCCGGAAGCGGGGAGCTGTTTTTT.

There are a few counts of this clonotype. V gene TRBV3-1 combines with J gene TRBJ2-5; 12 bases are shared with TRBD2. The CDR3 is 16 residues long. Germline-derived CDR1 and CDR2 are LGHDT and YNNKEL (reference sequence). V gave up 3 bases and J gave up 4 bases; unmatched junction bases: 6. CDR3 DNA sequence: TGTGCCAGCAGCCAGCGACTAGCGGGAGCCCCAGAGACCCAGTACTTC. This translates into CASSQRLAGAPETQYF.

DNA of the CDR3: TGTGCCAGCAGTCCTACTGGACTAGCGGGAGTAAATGAGCAGTTCTTC. Translation gives CASSPTGLAGVNEQFF. The V and J genes are TRBV9 and TRBJ2-1; 13 bases agree with TRBD2. Germline V CDR1 and CDR2: SGDLS, YYNGEE. V dropped 5 bases and J dropped 7; count of bases not matched to a gene: 9. This CDR3 is 16 amino acids long.

The rearrangement joins TRBV2 to TRBJ2-7; 7 bases match TRBD1. V was pared by 3 bases and J by 4 bases, with 9 bases of the junction left unmatched. The V gene's germline CDR1 is SNHLY and CDR2 FYNNEI. This CDR3 region has 15 residues. Here the CDR3 DNA reads TGTGCCAGCAGTGATTGGGACAGCCTCTCTTACGAGCAGTACTTC. It translates to CASSDWDSLSYEQYF.

V is TRBV29-1 and J is TRBJ2-7; no reliable D call. Trimming left V 5 bases short and J 0 bases short, with 11 bases between. The CDR3 is 13 residues long. Per the germline V gene, CDR1 is SQVTM and CDR2 is ANQGSEA. The CDR3 DNA is TGCAGCGTTCTGGGCTGCCACTCCTACGAGCAGTACTTC. Its translation is CSVLGCHSYEQYF.